A selection of T cell receptor beta chains follows, all from one sample in a study of blood T cell repertoires in COVID-19. This table comes from immunoSEQ multiplex PCR, and its TCRdb copy is limited to in-frame clones, with some not included. The profile covers roughly 300,000 clones, with around 86% appearing a single time and more than 9% taken by the ten largest. Sample: PBMCs or T cells enriched from blood (not recorded which). The receptors were sampled from a woman in her late teens or twenties who had recovered from COVID-19. Both conserved end residues are part of each CDR3. A D gene is named only where the DNA matches it firmly. Size tells how often a clone was seen (once, few, many) or the class of an expanded clone, and some rows leave it out.

J gene: TRBJ1-3; D gene: -; clone size: -; V gene: TRBV3-1/TRBV3-2; CDR3 protein: CASSQGRFTFGYF; CDR3 DNA: TGTGCCAGCAGCCAAGGACGTTTTACCTTCGGGTATTTT
J gene: TRBJ2-5; D gene: -; clone size: -; V gene: TRBV5-1; CDR3 protein: CASSLGRRLNQETQYF; CDR3 DNA: TGCGCCAGCAGCTTGGGACGACGACTCAACCAAGAGACCCAGTACTTC
J gene: TRBJ1-2; D gene: -; clone size: -; V gene: TRBV7-9; CDR3 protein: CASSLYASGYGYTF; CDR3 DNA: TGTGCCAGCAGCTTATATGCATCAGGCTATGGCTACACCTTC
J gene: TRBJ2-2; D gene: TRBD2; clone size: -; V gene: TRBV7-9; CDR3 protein: CASSSTGGGNLPNTGELFF; CDR3 DNA: TGTGCCAGCAGCTCCACGGGAGGGGGGAACCTACCAAACACCGGGGAGCTGTTTTTT
J gene: TRBJ1-5; D gene: -; clone size: -; V gene: TRBV28; CDR3 protein: CASSLKTRQSYSNQPQHF; CDR3 DNA: TGTGCCAGCAGTCTAAAGACACGACAGTCGTATAGCAATCAGCCCCAGCATTTT
J gene: TRBJ2-1; D gene: TRBD2; clone size: -; V gene: TRBV23-1; CDR3 protein: CASTPWVASGRGRGNEQFF; CDR3 DNA: TGCGCCAGCACCCCCTGGGTGGCTAGCGGGAGGGGGAGGGGTAATGAGCAGTTCTTC
J gene: TRBJ1-1; D gene: -; clone size: -; V gene: TRBV10-2; CDR3 protein: CATGLLNTEAFF; CDR3 DNA: TGCGCCACAGGGCTCTTGAACACTGAAGCTTTCTTT
J gene: TRBJ1-4; D gene: -; clone size: once; V gene: TRBV18; CDR3 protein: CASSPGVATNEKLFF; CDR3 DNA: TGTGCCAGCTCACCCGGAGTAGCAACTAATGAAAAACTGTTTTTT
J gene: TRBJ2-7; D gene: TRBD1; clone size: -; V gene: TRBV27; CDR3 protein: CASSPSGQAYEQYF; CDR3 DNA: TGTGCCAGCAGTCCCTCCGGACAGGCCTACGAGCAGTACTTC
J gene: TRBJ1-2; D gene: TRBD1; clone size: -; V gene: TRBV2; CDR3 protein: CASRTWTGADGYTF; CDR3 DNA: TGTGCCAGCAGGACCTGGACAGGGGCGGATGGCTACACCTTC
J gene: TRBJ1-4; D gene: TRBD1; clone size: -; V gene: TRBV28; CDR3 protein: CASSLVDRGREKLFF; CDR3 DNA: TGTGCCAGCAGTCTGGTCGACAGGGGGCGTGAAAAACTGTTTTTT
J gene: TRBJ1-1; D gene: -; clone size: -; V gene: TRBV4-1; CDR3 protein: CASSQGTGPTEAFF; CDR3 DNA: TGCGCCAGCAGCCAAGGAACAGGGCCCACTGAAGCTTTCTTT
J gene: TRBJ1-4; D gene: -; clone size: -; V gene: TRBV27; CDR3 protein: CASSSSATNEKLFF; CDR3 DNA: TGTGCCAGCAGTTCCTCTGCAACTAATGAAAAACTGTTTTTT
J gene: TRBJ2-7; D gene: TRBD2; clone size: -; V gene: TRBV23-1; CDR3 protein: CASSQSGYSGGSHEQYF; CDR3 DNA: TGCGCCAGCAGTCAATCGGGATACAGCGGGGGAAGTCACGAGCAGTACTTC
J gene: TRBJ1-2; D gene: -; clone size: -; V gene: TRBV10-3; CDR3 protein: CAINLGRDGYTF; CDR3 DNA: TGTGCCATCAATCTAGGTAGAGATGGCTACACCTTC
J gene: TRBJ1-1; D gene: -; clone size: -; V gene: TRBV30; CDR3 protein: CACSSGDLRDTEAFF; CDR3 DNA: TGTGCCTGCTCCAGTGGGGATCTGCGGGACACTGAAGCTTTCTTT
J gene: TRBJ1-2; D gene: -; clone size: few; V gene: TRBV9; CDR3 protein: CASSAQGNYGYTF; CDR3 DNA: TGTGCCAGCAGCGCACAGGGTAACTATGGCTACACCTTC
J gene: TRBJ2-3; D gene: -; clone size: -; V gene: TRBV2; CDR3 protein: CASSKIAATDTQYF; CDR3 DNA: TGTGCCAGCAGTAAAATAGCGGCCACAGATACGCAGTATTTT
J gene: TRBJ1-6; D gene: TRBD1; clone size: -; V gene: TRBV9; CDR3 protein: CASSARDRGNSPLHF; CDR3 DNA: TGTGCCAGCAGCGCCCGGGACAGGGGTAATTCACCCCTCCACTTT
J gene: TRBJ1-4; D gene: TRBD1; clone size: -; V gene: TRBV11-2; CDR3 protein: CASSLGQGANEKLFF; CDR3 DNA: TGTGCCAGCAGCTTAGGACAGGGCGCTAATGAAAAACTGTTTTTT
J gene: TRBJ1-1; D gene: -; clone size: -; V gene: TRBV14; CDR3 protein: CASSQDPRVTAFF; CDR3 DNA: TGTGCCAGCAGCCAAGATCCGAGGGTGACGGCTTTCTTT
J gene: TRBJ2-2; D gene: -; clone size: -; V gene: TRBV7-3; CDR3 protein: CASSYRNTGELFF; CDR3 DNA: TGTGCCAGCAGCTATAGAAACACCGGGGAGCTGTTTTTT
J gene: TRBJ2-7; D gene: -; clone size: -; V gene: TRBV7-9; CDR3 protein: CASSFAPGYEQYF; CDR3 DNA: TGTGCCAGCTCTTTCGCTCCCGGGTACGAGCAGTACTTC
J gene: TRBJ2-6; D gene: TRBD1; clone size: -; V gene: TRBV27; CDR3 protein: CASREQGAGANVLTF; CDR3 DNA: TGTGCCAGCAGGGAACAGGGGGCTGGGGCCAACGTCCTGACTTTC
J gene: TRBJ1-1; D gene: TRBD1; clone size: -; V gene: TRBV4-1; CDR3 protein: CASSQAPGQGGTEAFF; CDR3 DNA: TGCGCCAGCAGCCAAGCTCCGGGACAGGGGGGAACTGAAGCTTTCTTT
J gene: TRBJ2-3; D gene: -; clone size: -; V gene: TRBV3-1/TRBV3-2; CDR3 protein: CASSPPGVTDTQYF; CDR3 DNA: TGTGCCAGCAGCCCTCCAGGCGTGACAGATACGCAGTATTTT
J gene: TRBJ1-5; D gene: -; clone size: -; V gene: TRBV19; CDR3 protein: CASTLGRARGQPQHF; CDR3 DNA: TGTGCCAGTACCCTGGGCCGCGCCCGGGGTCAGCCCCAGCATTTT
J gene: TRBJ2-3; D gene: -; clone size: -; V gene: TRBV3-1/TRBV3-2; CDR3 protein: CASRESTDTQYF; CDR3 DNA: TGTGCCAGCAGGGAGAGCACAGATACGCAGTATTTT
J gene: TRBJ1-2; D gene: -; clone size: -; V gene: TRBV30; CDR3 protein: CAWSGGPYGYTF; CDR3 DNA: TGTGCCTGGAGCGGGGGACCCTATGGCTACACCTTC
J gene: TRBJ2-3; D gene: TRBD2; clone size: -; V gene: TRBV7-6; CDR3 protein: CASSLLAGVGDTQYF; CDR3 DNA: TGTGCCAGCAGCTTGCTAGCGGGAGTGGGAGATACGCAGTATTTT
J gene: TRBJ2-7; D gene: TRBD1; clone size: -; V gene: TRBV28; CDR3 protein: CASSLTGLSSYEQYF; CDR3 DNA: TGTGCCAGCAGTTTGACAGGGCTTAGCTCCTACGAGCAGTACTTC
J gene: TRBJ2-5; D gene: -; clone size: -; V gene: TRBV3-1/TRBV3-2; CDR3 protein: CASSPSPGLVAQYF; CDR3 DNA: TGTGCCAGCAGCCCATCACCGGGACTCGTCGCCCAGTACTTC
J gene: TRBJ1-1; D gene: -; clone size: -; V gene: TRBV7-9; CDR3 protein: CASILASGDTEAFF; CDR3 DNA: TGTGCCAGCATCTTAGCATCCGGGGACACTGAAGCTTTCTTT
J gene: TRBJ1-1; D gene: TRBD1; clone size: -; V gene: TRBV27; CDR3 protein: CASSSRTGAFF; CDR3 DNA: TGTGCCAGCAGCTCCAGGACAGGAGCTTTCTTT
J gene: TRBJ1-2; D gene: TRBD1; clone size: -; V gene: TRBV12-3/TRBV12-4; CDR3 protein: CASRGTAGGYTF; CDR3 DNA: TGTGCCAGCAGGGGGACAGCTGGAGGCTACACCTTC
J gene: TRBJ2-7; D gene: -; clone size: -; V gene: TRBV6-8; CDR3 protein: CASSYDSSYEQYF; CDR3 DNA: TGTGCCAGCAGTTATGACAGCTCCTACGAGCAGTACTTC
J gene: TRBJ1-1; D gene: TRBD1; clone size: -; V gene: TRBV27; CDR3 protein: CASSSIRPTGATEAFF; CDR3 DNA: TGTGCCAGCAGTTCTATACGACCGACAGGGGCCACTGAAGCTTTCTTT
J gene: TRBJ2-7; D gene: -; clone size: once; V gene: TRBV13; CDR3 protein: CASSLGEQDEQYF; CDR3 DNA: TGTGCCAGCAGCTTAGGGGAACAGGACGAGCAGTACTTC
J gene: TRBJ2-1; D gene: -; clone size: -; V gene: TRBV19; CDR3 protein: CASGGLTNEQFF; CDR3 DNA: TGTGCCAGTGGGGGGTTGACTAATGAGCAGTTCTTC
J gene: TRBJ1-1; D gene: -; clone size: -; V gene: TRBV23-1; CDR3 protein: CAIARGQNTEAFF; CDR3 DNA: TGCGCCATAGCCCGGGGACAGAACACTGAAGCTTTCTTT
J gene: TRBJ1-1; D gene: TRBD1; clone size: -; V gene: TRBV2; CDR3 protein: CASEGQGNTEAFF; CDR3 DNA: TGTGCCAGCGAGGGACAGGGCAACACTGAAGCTTTCTTT
J gene: TRBJ1-6; D gene: -; clone size: -; V gene: TRBV2; CDR3 protein: CASSLMNSPLHF; CDR3 DNA: TGTGCCAGCAGCCTAATGAATTCACCCCTCCACTTT
J gene: TRBJ2-2; D gene: TRBD1; clone size: -; V gene: TRBV6-5; CDR3 protein: CASRPGGVSTGELFF; CDR3 DNA: TGTGCCAGCAGACCAGGGGGCGTTAGCACCGGGGAGCTGTTTTTT
J gene: TRBJ1-5; D gene: -; clone size: once; V gene: TRBV3-1/TRBV3-2; CDR3 protein: CASSQDAGPYQPQHF; CDR3 DNA: TGTGCCAGCAGCCAAGACGCGGGGCCTTATCAGCCCCAGCATTTT
J gene: TRBJ2-7; D gene: TRBD1; clone size: -; V gene: TRBV27; CDR3 protein: CASSKGQGVHEQYF; CDR3 DNA: TGTGCCAGCAGTAAGGGACAGGGGGTCCACGAGCAGTACTTC
J gene: TRBJ2-1; D gene: TRBD2; clone size: -; V gene: TRBV5-1; CDR3 protein: CASSSLAGIGNEQFF; CDR3 DNA: TGCGCCAGCAGCTCCTTAGCGGGAATAGGAAATGAGCAGTTCTTC
J gene: TRBJ1-6; D gene: -; clone size: -; V gene: TRBV24-1; CDR3 protein: CATSDFRDNSPLHF; CDR3 DNA: TGTGCCACCAGTGATTTCAGGGATAATTCACCCCTCCACTTT
J gene: TRBJ1-6; D gene: -; clone size: -; V gene: TRBV3-1/TRBV3-2; CDR3 protein: CASSPKAPGPLHF; CDR3 DNA: TGTGCCAGCAGCCCGAAGGCGCCGGGACCCCTCCACTTT
J gene: TRBJ2-1; D gene: -; clone size: -; V gene: TRBV3-1/TRBV3-2; CDR3 protein: CASSHLLEGNEQFF; CDR3 DNA: TGTGCCAGCAGCCATTTACTCGAGGGCAATGAGCAGTTCTTC
J gene: TRBJ1-2; D gene: TRBD1; clone size: -; V gene: TRBV10-1; CDR3 protein: CASSPDRAARGYTF; CDR3 DNA: TGCGCCAGCAGTCCCGACAGGGCGGCTCGAGGCTACACCTTC
J gene: TRBJ2-7; D gene: -; clone size: -; V gene: TRBV6-6; CDR3 protein: CASSAADLYEQYF; CDR3 DNA: TGTGCCAGCAGTGCTGCGGATCTCTACGAGCAGTACTTC
J gene: TRBJ1-2; D gene: TRBD1; clone size: -; V gene: TRBV12-5; CDR3 protein: CASGVGGAGGYTF; CDR3 DNA: TGTGCTAGTGGCGTAGGGGGCGCGGGTGGCTACACCTTC
J gene: TRBJ1-1; D gene: TRBD1; clone size: -; V gene: TRBV6-4; CDR3 protein: CASSEGGSNTEAFF; CDR3 DNA: TGTGCCAGCAGTGAAGGGGGCTCAAACACTGAAGCTTTCTTT
J gene: TRBJ2-1; D gene: TRBD1; clone size: -; V gene: TRBV14; CDR3 protein: CASSQTTTGSNEQFF; CDR3 DNA: TGTGCCAGCAGCCAAACTACGACAGGGAGCAATGAGCAGTTCTTC